These T cell receptor beta chains were read from a single sample in a study of cytomegalovirus exposure and HLA in healthy donors. Assay: immunoSEQ multiplex PCR; the TCRdb copy retains only in-frame clones and omits some. This repertoire shows 150,000 to 180,000 clones, under 80% found once; its top ten account for around 2.3%. Material: PBMCs. The source of these receptors is a man younger than 45 in good health and CMV-seronegative. Each CDR3 is given with its conserved first and last residue. Each record gives: J gene, V gene, CDR3 length, clone size, D gene, CDR3 DNA, CDR3 protein. A D gene is named only where the DNA matches it firmly. Clone size, where shown, is once, few, many, or a class for clones that have expanded.

j_gene: TRBJ1-5
v_gene: TRBV5-1
len: 13
abundance: -
d_gene: -
CDR3nt: TGCGCCAGCAGCCTAAATAGCAATCAGCCCCAGCATTTT
CDR3aa: CASSLNSNQPQHF

j_gene: TRBJ2-7
v_gene: TRBV6-5
len: 13
abundance: few
d_gene: -
CDR3nt: TGTGCCAGCACCCCGGGGGTAGCCTACGAGCAGTACTTC
CDR3aa: CASTPGVAYEQYF

j_gene: TRBJ2-5
v_gene: TRBV10-3
len: 14
abundance: -
d_gene: TRBD2
CDR3nt: TGTGCCACCCGCCGGGGGGGTCCCCAAGAGACCCAGTACTTC
CDR3aa: CATRRGGPQETQYF

j_gene: TRBJ1-5
v_gene: TRBV18
len: 15
abundance: few
d_gene: -
CDR3nt: TGTGCCAGCTCACCCTCCCAGGGCTCAGCTCAGCCCCAGCATTTT
CDR3aa: CASSPSQGSAQPQHF

j_gene: TRBJ1-1
v_gene: TRBV7-8
len: 18
abundance: -
d_gene: TRBD1
CDR3nt: TGTGCCAGCAGCTCACCGGGACAGGGGACTGAGATGAACACTGAAGCTTTCTTT
CDR3aa: CASSSPGQGTEMNTEAFF

j_gene: TRBJ2-2
v_gene: TRBV28
len: 14
abundance: few
d_gene: -
CDR3nt: TGTGCCAGCAGTGGGGACACGAACACCGGGGAGCTGTTTTTT
CDR3aa: CASSGDTNTGELFF

j_gene: TRBJ2-3
v_gene: TRBV30
len: 14
abundance: -
d_gene: TRBD2
CDR3nt: TGTGCCTGGAGTCGGACTAGCGGGGGACATACGCAGTATTTT
CDR3aa: CAWSRTSGGHTQYF

j_gene: TRBJ2-3
v_gene: TRBV6-5
len: 15
abundance: -
d_gene: TRBD2
CDR3nt: TGTGCCAGCAGTTACGCGGGGGGCCTCACAGATACGCAGTATTTT
CDR3aa: CASSYAGGLTDTQYF

j_gene: TRBJ2-1
v_gene: TRBV28
len: 16
abundance: once
d_gene: TRBD2
CDR3nt: TGTGCCAGCAGTTTGGCCGGGACTAGCGCCTACAATGAGCAGTTCTTC
CDR3aa: CASSLAGTSAYNEQFF

j_gene: TRBJ1-2
v_gene: TRBV6-5
len: 13
abundance: -
d_gene: TRBD1
CDR3nt: TGTGCCAGCAGTTTTTTGGACAGGGGTGGCTACACCTTC
CDR3aa: CASSFLDRGGYTF

j_gene: TRBJ1-1
v_gene: TRBV2
len: 14
abundance: -
d_gene: -
CDR3nt: TGTGCCAGCAGTACGCAGGGAAGGGGCACTGAAGCTTTCTTT
CDR3aa: CASSTQGRGTEAFF

j_gene: TRBJ1-1
v_gene: TRBV27
len: 13
abundance: -
d_gene: -
CDR3nt: TGTGCCAGCAGTCCCTCGCTAAACACTGAAGCTTTCTTT
CDR3aa: CASSPSLNTEAFF

j_gene: TRBJ1-5
v_gene: TRBV21-1
len: 16
abundance: -
d_gene: -
CDR3nt: TGTGCCAGCAGCAAAGGCTCCGGAGATGGGAATCAGCCCCAGCATTTT
CDR3aa: CASSKGSGDGNQPQHF

j_gene: TRBJ1-4
v_gene: TRBV18
len: 15
abundance: -
d_gene: TRBD1
CDR3nt: TGTGCCAGCTCACAAGACAGGGGGCCGCAAGAAAAACTGTTTTTT
CDR3aa: CASSQDRGPQEKLFF

j_gene: TRBJ2-1
v_gene: TRBV2
len: 17
abundance: -
d_gene: TRBD2
CDR3nt: TGTGCCAGCAGTGAAGTTCCGACTAGCGGGGGCTACAATGAGCAGTTCTTC
CDR3aa: CASSEVPTSGGYNEQFF

j_gene: TRBJ2-3
v_gene: TRBV7-7
len: 13
abundance: -
d_gene: -
CDR3nt: TGTGCCAGCAGCCCCCGGACAACAGATACGCAGTATTTT
CDR3aa: CASSPRTTDTQYF

j_gene: TRBJ2-1
v_gene: TRBV4-3
len: 15
abundance: few
d_gene: TRBD2
CDR3nt: TGCGCCAGCAGCTCGGGACTAGCGGGGTATAATGAGCAGTTCTTC
CDR3aa: CASSSGLAGYNEQFF

j_gene: TRBJ1-1
v_gene: TRBV5-1
len: 13
abundance: -
d_gene: -
CDR3nt: TGCGCCAGCAGCCGAGGCGGGGTTGAAGAAGCTTTCTTT
CDR3aa: CASSRGGVEEAFF

j_gene: TRBJ1-2
v_gene: TRBV18
len: 14
abundance: -
d_gene: -
CDR3nt: TGTGCCAGCTCACCGCGCGGGGGCCATGAAGGCTACACCTTC
CDR3aa: CASSPRGGHEGYTF

j_gene: TRBJ1-1
v_gene: TRBV7-9
len: 14
abundance: -
d_gene: -
CDR3nt: TGTGCCAGCAGCTTAGCAGGGCCGGGGACTGAAGCTTTCTTT
CDR3aa: CASSLAGPGTEAFF

j_gene: TRBJ1-6
v_gene: TRBV15
len: 15
abundance: -
d_gene: TRBD1
CDR3nt: TGTGCCACCAGCGTATCACAGGGGGGGCGATCACCCCTCCACTTT
CDR3aa: CATSVSQGGRSPLHF

j_gene: TRBJ2-1
v_gene: TRBV21-1
len: 19
abundance: few
d_gene: -
CDR3nt: TGTGCCAGCAGCAAAGTCAGCGGGGGGGCCCTGCAGTCCTACAATGAGCAGTTCTTC
CDR3aa: CASSKVSGGALQSYNEQFF

j_gene: TRBJ2-3
v_gene: TRBV6-5
len: 15
abundance: -
d_gene: -
CDR3nt: TGTGCCAGCAGCCTCGGAGGGGCTGGCCCAGATACGCAGTATTTT
CDR3aa: CASSLGGAGPDTQYF

j_gene: TRBJ1-5
v_gene: TRBV18
len: 13
abundance: -
d_gene: TRBD1
CDR3nt: TGTGCCAGCTCCCCCGACAGGGCCCAGCCCCAGCATTTT
CDR3aa: CASSPDRAQPQHF

j_gene: TRBJ1-5
v_gene: TRBV7-2
len: 15
abundance: -
d_gene: TRBD1
CDR3nt: TGTGCCAGCAGCACCCTGGGACAGGGGAATCAGCCCCAGCATTTT
CDR3aa: CASSTLGQGNQPQHF

j_gene: TRBJ1-1
v_gene: TRBV7-9
len: 14
abundance: -
d_gene: TRBD1
CDR3nt: TGTGCCAGCAGCCCAAGACAGGGGATCGCTGAAGCTTTCTTT
CDR3aa: CASSPRQGIAEAFF

j_gene: TRBJ2-7
v_gene: TRBV11-2
len: 16
abundance: -
d_gene: TRBD1
CDR3nt: TGTGCCAGCAGCGGACCGGGACAGCGATACTCCTACGAGCAGTACTTC
CDR3aa: CASSGPGQRYSYEQYF

j_gene: TRBJ2-5
v_gene: TRBV28
len: 15
abundance: once
d_gene: TRBD1
CDR3nt: TGTGCCAGCAGAAGTGGACAGGGGATACAAGAGACCCAGTACTTC
CDR3aa: CASRSGQGIQETQYF

j_gene: TRBJ2-7
v_gene: TRBV6-5
len: 13
abundance: -
d_gene: -
CDR3nt: TGTGCCAGCAGTGGCCTAGAAACTGACGAGCAGTACTTC
CDR3aa: CASSGLETDEQYF

j_gene: TRBJ1-1
v_gene: TRBV11-1
len: 15
abundance: -
d_gene: TRBD1
CDR3nt: TGTGCCAGCAGCCATTACGGGACAGGGGCTACTGAAGCTTTCTTT
CDR3aa: CASSHYGTGATEAFF

j_gene: TRBJ2-5
v_gene: TRBV5-6
len: 15
abundance: -
d_gene: TRBD1
CDR3nt: TGTGCCAGCAGCGCCGGGACAGGGGGCGCGGAGACCCAGTACTTC
CDR3aa: CASSAGTGGAETQYF

j_gene: TRBJ2-3
v_gene: TRBV28
len: 16
abundance: -
d_gene: TRBD2
CDR3nt: TGTGCCAGCAGTACAAGGTCGCGGGGGGGCACAGATACGCAGTATTTT
CDR3aa: CASSTRSRGGTDTQYF

j_gene: TRBJ2-2
v_gene: TRBV10-3
len: 16
abundance: -
d_gene: TRBD2
CDR3nt: TGTGCCATCAGTGCGGACAACCGGGGGGTGAGCGGGGAGCTGTTTTTT
CDR3aa: CAISADNRGVSGELFF

j_gene: TRBJ2-3
v_gene: TRBV5-1
len: 15
abundance: -
d_gene: TRBD2
CDR3nt: TGCGCCAGCAGTCTAGCGGAGAGCGACGCAGATACGCAGTATTTT
CDR3aa: CASSLAESDADTQYF

j_gene: TRBJ2-5
v_gene: TRBV19
len: 18
abundance: -
d_gene: TRBD2
CDR3nt: TGTGCCAGTAGTATAAACGGCGGGGGGGCCCTTCGCCAAGAGACCCAGTACTTC
CDR3aa: CASSINGGGALRQETQYF

j_gene: TRBJ2-7
v_gene: TRBV6-1
len: 17
abundance: -
d_gene: TRBD1
CDR3nt: TGTGCCAGCAGTGAAGCGGCGCCGGGACAGGGTTTCTACGAGCAGTACTTC
CDR3aa: CASSEAAPGQGFYEQYF

j_gene: TRBJ1-1
v_gene: TRBV30
len: 12
abundance: few
d_gene: -
CDR3nt: TGTGCCTGGAGTGCAGATAACACTGAAGCTTTCTTT
CDR3aa: CAWSADNTEAFF

j_gene: TRBJ1-1
v_gene: TRBV5-4
len: 13
abundance: -
d_gene: -
CDR3nt: TGTGCCAGCAGCCAAGGGGTGGTAAACGAAGCTTTCTTT
CDR3aa: CASSQGVVNEAFF

j_gene: TRBJ2-7
v_gene: TRBV5-6
len: 13
abundance: once
d_gene: -
CDR3nt: TGTGCCAGCAGCTTGGGGGGGCTCGACGAGCAGTACTTC
CDR3aa: CASSLGGLDEQYF

j_gene: TRBJ1-3
v_gene: TRBV18
len: 16
abundance: few
d_gene: -
CDR3nt: TGTGCCAGCTCAATGGACTTTCCGAGCTCTGGAAACACCATATATTTT
CDR3aa: CASSMDFPSSGNTIYF

j_gene: TRBJ2-2
v_gene: TRBV27
len: 18
abundance: -
d_gene: TRBD2
CDR3nt: TGTGCCAGCAGTTACCAGGGACTAGCGGGGGCCTGGACCGGGGAGCTGTTTTTT
CDR3aa: CASSYQGLAGAWTGELFF

j_gene: TRBJ1-2
v_gene: TRBV28
len: 13
abundance: -
d_gene: TRBD1
CDR3nt: TGTGCCAGCAGTTCACAGGGGCACTATGGCTACACCTTC
CDR3aa: CASSSQGHYGYTF

j_gene: TRBJ2-1
v_gene: TRBV15
len: 14
abundance: -
d_gene: -
CDR3nt: TGTGCCACCAGCAGAGGGAGTCTTTACAATGAGCAGTTCTTC
CDR3aa: CATSRGSLYNEQFF

j_gene: TRBJ2-3
v_gene: TRBV6-4
len: 15
abundance: -
d_gene: TRBD2
CDR3nt: TGTGCCAGCAGTGAGCGGGGGGGCGACGCAGATACGCAGTATTTT
CDR3aa: CASSERGGDADTQYF